Sequencing of this TCR beta chain was carried out in a study of chemoradiotherapy in HPV16-positive cancers. The table came from immunoSEQ multiplex PCR; TCRdb's copy has only in-frame clones and leaves some out. Of several thousand clones listed, 85% to 95% are singletons. V lost 9 bases and J lost 4, with 3 bases in between. The CDR3 runs to 10 residues. Per the germline V gene, CDR1 is MNHNS and CDR2 is SASEGT. The chain is built from TRBV6-1 and TRBJ2-2; D is uncertain. Sampling was done from a patient who underwent chemoradiotherapy. This receptor was taken from a human donor with HPV-associated anogenital cancer. CDR3: CARGTGELFF. CDR3 in DNA: TGTGCCAGGGGCACCGGGGAGCTGTTTTTT.